One T cell receptor beta chain is described in this entry. Only a few counts were recorded for this clonotype. The specificity of this receptor is unknown. No much larger clone is present one base from it, and per-base qualities are unavailable. This entry is derived from a study of early T cells in non-severe SARS-CoV-2 infection (dated by TCRdb to the early 2020s). Describing the broader study: Bulk RNA from unsorted whole blood was used for TCR sequencing, so alpha and beta chains could not be paired. The investigation overall reported the following: Matching against VDJdb was skewed toward anti-spike CD8 responses, likely underestimated virus-specific expansions, and missed private and CD4 specificities.

The study was a case-control design nested within a healthcare worker cohort in London, UK, with weekly nasopharyngeal swab PCR tests and blood sampling. Between 23 and 31 March 2020, the week of the UK lockdown, healthcare workers were enrolled and then followed up weekly for as long as 16 weeks. For CDR1 and CDR2, the germline V gene (reference sequence) lists DFQATT and SNEGSKA. From its cysteine to its phenylalanine, the CDR3 spans 13 amino acids. Of the read, only the CDR3 DNA is kept; its 39 bases are in frame from base 1. V is shortened by 3 bases, J by 7 bases, and the region joining them spans 15 bases. Receptors were amplified or captured by 5' RACE. The sequencing machine was a NextSeq 500. To correct for sequencing error and PCR bias, the TCR library protocol tagged individual cDNA molecules with unique molecular identifiers. Both TCR alpha and beta chains were sequenced, and tight co-correlation was observed between alpha and beta sequence abundances in each sample. The source study handled its data this way. Decombinator V4 was used to perform V gene, J gene and CDR3 annotation of TCR sequences. Expanded TCRs were defined as changing significantly between any two time points under a Poisson model with p below 0.0001. TCR abundances were normalised to the total number of TCRs sequenced per sample and were expressed as counts per million. TRAV1-2 paired with TRAJ12, TRAJ20 or TRAJ33 defined MAIT TCRs, while TRAV10 paired with TRAJ18 defined iNKT TCRs. VDJdb, accessed on 1 November 2021, was searched for TCRs annotated for CMV, EBV and SARS-CoV-2, and TCRs annotated for more than one antigen were excluded. TCRdb reworked the public reads: Q25 trimming with fastp, MiXCR clone assembly, productive beta chains retained. Each CDR3 protein appears once, grouped with its most common genes and DNA. The V and J calls reflect TCRdb's pipeline rather than the authors' work. The sample table shows approximately 120,000 distinct CDR3 sequences, and 14% to 15% are seen once. Just over 20% of the sample is held by the ten biggest clonotypes.

In this chain, TRBV20-1 is recombined with TRBJ1-2, with TRBD1 perhaps the D gene, on 6 matching bases. Material for sequencing was whole blood. The clonotype was recovered from an adult who was a healthcare worker with PCR-confirmed SARS-CoV-2 infection or an uninfected control (not recorded which). The nucleotide sequence reads TGCAGTGCTAGGATGGGGACAATGTCTGGCTACACCTTC. The translation is CSARMGTMSGYTF.